This passage covers 11 T cell receptor beta chains from one sample sequenced in a study of blood T cells in healthy people across ages. A J-beta primer mix and a sample-barcoded 5' primer were used in a second PCR of roughly 6 to 12 cycles. TCRdb reanalysed the 5' RACE reads using MiXCR and keeps one entry per CDR3 protein. The sample holds about 780,000 distinct CDR3 sequences; about a quarter are singletons and the top ten take 3%. The data were also submitted as part of a second study, on T cells of mothers and their children.

The sequenced sample consisted of blood. These receptors were taken from a boy aged 5-17 years in good health.

This clonotype was detected only a few times. This chain links TRBV20-1 with TRBJ2-7, with D perhaps TRBD2 (5 bases). Trimming took 6 bases from V and 3 from J, leaving 12 bases between them. CDR1 and CDR2 (germline): DFQATT, SNEGSKA (reference sequence). The CDR3 length is 12 residues. This CDR3 is CSAPGLSYEQYF. The DNA of the CDR3 is TGCAGTGCCCCGGGATTAAGCTACGAGCAGTACTTC.

This clonotype has more than one count but fewer than ten. The chain combines TRBV20-1 with TRBJ2-7, with TRBD1 matching 10 bases. The CDR3 contains 14 residues. V was pared by 0 bases and J by 3 bases, with 2 bases of the junction left unmatched. Germline CDR1 DFQATT, CDR2 SNEGSKA (reference sequence). As DNA, the CDR3 is TGCAGTGCTAGAGAGACAGGGGGCGGCTACGAGCAGTACTTC. Protein: CSARETGGGYEQYF.

Ten or more counts support this clonotype. The CDR3 protein is CASSQGSGDYEQYF. CDR3 nucleotides: TGTGCCAGCAGCCAAGGTAGCGGAGACTACGAGCAGTACTTC. The chain recombines TRBV4-2 with TRBJ2-7, with D perhaps TRBD2 (6 bases). The CDR3 runs 14 residues. The ends were cut back, 1 base at V and 3 bases at J, with 10 bases in the middle. Per the germline V gene, CDR1 is LGHNA and CDR2 is YNFKEQ.

This clonotype was seen more than once but under ten times. The rearrangement uses TRBV20-1 and TRBJ2-1; unclear D gene. Germline CDR1 DFQATT, CDR2 SNEGSKA (reference sequence). V lost 3 bases to trimming and J lost 0 bases, with 9 bases between them. The CDR3 loop spans 14 amino acids. The CDR3 DNA follows: TGCAGTGCTAGTTCAGCAAGCTCCTACAATGAGCAGTTCTTC. Its protein is CSASSASSYNEQFF.

The genes are TRBV5-1 and TRBJ1-2; D unclear. Trimming took 0 bases from V and 3 from J, leaving 12 bases between them. In germline, CDR1 is SGHRS, CDR2 YFSETQ. This CDR3 comprises 15 residues. The CDR3 DNA reads as TGCGCCAGCAGCTTGGTCGGAGGGAAGGACTATGGCTACACCTTC. Its protein product is CASSLVGGKDYGYTF.

The chain is built from TRBV6-1 and TRBJ1-1; D is unclear. Germline assignment: CDR1 MNHNS and CDR2 SASEGT. The CDR3 contains 13 residues. V lost 3 bases and J 8 bases, leaving 13 bases between the germline ends. The CDR3, as DNA: TGTGCCAGCAGTGAGAGCCCATTCGGAGAAGCTTTCTTT. This codes for CASSESPFGEAFF.

The genes are TRBV21-1 and TRBJ2-5; the D call in the table, TRBD1, was not verified against the DNA. TRBV21-1 is flagged as a pseudogene. There are 13 residues in the CDR3. CDR3 sequence (DNA): TGTGCCAGCAGCAAGAACAGGCGAGAGACCCAGTACTTC. It encodes CASSKNRRETQYF.

This clonotype was detected a few times. The gene calls are TRBV18 and TRBJ1-5, with TRBD1 identical over 7 bases. The trim removed 3 bases at V and 0 bases at J, leaving 2 bases unmatched. From germline, CDR1 is KGHSH and CDR2 LQKENI. The CDR3 runs 15 residues. The CDR3 nucleotides are TGTGCCAGCTCACCGGGACAGTATAGCAATCAGCCCCAGCATTTT. Protein product: CASSPGQYSNQPQHF.

The chain employs TRBV28 and TRBJ2-4; perhaps TRBD2 as D (6 bases). Trimming left V 3 bases short and J 4 bases short, with 13 bases between. Germline-derived CDR1 and CDR2 are MDHEN and SYDVKM. This CDR3 region has 15 residues. The chain's CDR3 is CASSFPDRGKNIQYF. The CDR3 DNA reads TGTGCCAGCAGTTTCCCCGACCGGGGGAAAAACATTCAGTACTTC.

This sequence joins TRBV7-7 and TRBJ2-3; no firm D call. Germline lookup yields CDR1 SSHAT and CDR2 FNYEAQ (reference sequence). CDR3 length equals 15 residues. V was shortened by 6 bases and J by 2 bases, with 15 bases between the two germline ends. As DNA, the CDR3 is TGTGCCAGCAGTCCTCTCGGACGCAACACAGATACGCAGTATTTT. Residues: CASSPLGRNTDTQYF. The variable domain in full, with the rest retrieved from reference TRBV7-7 and TRBJ2-3, is GAGVSQSPRYKVTKRGQDVTLRCDPISSHATLYWYQQALGQGPEFLTYFNYEAQPDKSGLPSDRFSAERPEGSISTLTIQRTEQRDSAMYRCASSPLGRNTDTQYFGPGTRLTVL.

The chain has TRBV28 and TRBJ2-3, with a tentative D call TRBD1 (6 bases). This CDR3 region has 13 residues. The V and J ends lost 3 bases and 6 bases respectively, with 10 bases between them. Germline V gene sequence: CDR1 MDHEN, CDR2 SYDVKM. Here the CDR3 DNA reads TGTGCCAGCAGTTTCAGACAGGCGGATACGCAGTATTTT. This codes for CASSFRQADTQYF.